One sample yielded the 9 T cell receptor beta chains listed below, sequenced in a study of blood T cells in healthy people across ages. The second PCR ran about 6 to 11 cycles with a sample-barcoded 5' primer and J-beta primers. TCRdb re-called the 5' RACE reads through MiXCR, storing one row per CDR3 protein. The sample records 1.2 million to 1.5 million distinct CDR3 sequences, roughly 45% being singletons. What was sequenced was blood. All receptors come from a woman younger than 30 in good health.

This sequence joins TRBV7-9 and TRBJ2-3, with 7 bases fitting TRBD2. The junction had 4 bases not matched to a gene; V was cut back by 6 bases and J by 1 base. This CDR3 has 14 amino acids. Germline V CDR1 and CDR2: SEHNR, FQNEAQ (reference sequence). CDR3 sequence (DNA): TGTGCCAGCAGTAAAAGCGGGGGCACAGATACGCAGTATTTT. Its protein product is CASSKSGGTDTQYF. The full variable domain, completed using reference TRBV7-9 and TRBJ2-3, is DTGVSQNPRHKITKRGQNVTFRCDPISEHNRLYWYRQTLGQGPEFLTYFQNEAQLEKSRLLSDRFSAERPKGSFSTLEIQRTEQGDSAMYLCASSKSGGTDTQYFGPGTRLTVL.

The rearrangement uses TRBV4-2 and TRBJ2-2; possible D gene TRBD2, 6 bases. CDR1 and CDR2 (germline): LGHNA, YNFKEQ. CDR3 length equals 16 residues. V lost 0 bases, J lost 6 bases, and 14 bases lay in between. The CDR3 DNA reads TGTGCCAGCAGCCAAGAAGGCGGAGGGGCGGCCGGGGAGCTGTTTTTT. Protein: CASSQEGGGAAGELFF.

The V gene is TRBV2, the J gene TRBJ2-2, with 7 positions matching TRBD1. The ends lost 11 bases at V and 0 bases at J; junction bases unmatched: 6. The CDR3 extends over 14 amino acids. CDR1 SNHLY and CDR2 FYNNEI come from the germline V gene. The CDR3 reads CAGRDRSNTGELFF. DNA of the CDR3: TGTGCCGGCCGGGACAGATCGAACACCGGGGAGCTGTTTTTT.

This clonotype was seen a handful of times. V and J are TRBV6-5 and TRBJ2-3; tentatively, D is TRBD2 (5 bases). This CDR3 spans 14 amino acids. V lost 4 bases and J lost 4, with 12 bases in between. Germline V gives CDR1 MNHEY, CDR2 SVGAGI. DNA of the CDR3: TGTGCCAGCAGTTCTCTCGGGAATGCAGATACGCAGTATTTT. This codes for CASSSLGNADTQYF.

There are many counts of this clonotype. The V gene is TRBV6-6, the J gene TRBJ2-1; TRBD2 matches at 7 bases. CDR1 and CDR2 (germline): MNHNY, SVGAGI (reference sequence). The V gene end was trimmed by 2 bases and the J gene end by 5 bases; junction bases not matched to a gene: 3. This CDR3 has 14 residues. The CDR3 spells CASSYMLADNEQFF. As DNA, the CDR3 is TGTGCCAGCAGTTACATGCTAGCGGACAATGAGCAGTTCTTC.

J is TRBJ2-3 and V is TRBV4-1; 9 bases align to TRBD2. The CDR3 consists of 16 residues. The V and J ends lost 4 bases and 3 bases, in that order; junction bases with no gene match: 8. Germline CDR1 and CDR2: MGHRA and YSYEKL. CDR3 DNA: TGCGCCAGCAGCCTGGTGGCTAGCGGGGTGACAGATACGCAGTATTTT. Translating gives CASSLVASGVTDTQYF.

The chain employs TRBV7-3 and TRBJ2-3, with D possibly TRBD2 on 6 matching bases. Germline-derived CDR1 and CDR2 are SGHTA and FQGTGA. The V gene lost 5 bases and the J gene lost 2 bases, with 11 bases spanning the gap. CDR3 length: 14 amino acids. CDR3 sequence reads: CASSDSGYTDTQYF. CDR3 bases: TGTGCCAGCAGCGATAGCGGCTACACAGATACGCAGTATTTT.

This clonotype has a handful of counts. The gene calls are TRBV5-1 and TRBJ2-1, with TRBD2 matching 9 bases. Unmatched junction bases numbered 8, after V lost 0 bases and J lost 7 bases. There are 16 residues in the CDR3. Germline V lookup: CDR1 SGHRS, CDR2 YFSETQ. The CDR3 protein is CASSLEGVAGANEQFF. CDR3 coding DNA: TGCGCCAGCAGCTTGGAGGGTGTAGCGGGAGCAAATGAGCAGTTCTTC. Combining the CDR3 with reference TRBV5-1 and TRBJ2-1 gives the whole variable domain KAGVTQTPRYLIKTRGQQVTLSCSPISGHRSVSWYQQTPGQGLQFLFEYFSETQRNKGNFPGRFSGRQFSNSRSEMNVSTLELGDSALYLCASSLEGVAGANEQFFGPGTRLTVL.

The chain employs TRBV20-1 and TRBJ2-5; 9 nucleotides match TRBD1. The J call may not be correct, given that the DNA end is closer to TRBJ2-7. Germline CDR1 and CDR2: DFQATT and SNEGSKA (reference sequence). This CDR3 region has 13 residues. The DNA for the CDR3 is TGCAGTGCTAGGTTACAGGGGGCTGGCGAGCAGTACTTC. Its protein is CSARLQGAGEQYF.